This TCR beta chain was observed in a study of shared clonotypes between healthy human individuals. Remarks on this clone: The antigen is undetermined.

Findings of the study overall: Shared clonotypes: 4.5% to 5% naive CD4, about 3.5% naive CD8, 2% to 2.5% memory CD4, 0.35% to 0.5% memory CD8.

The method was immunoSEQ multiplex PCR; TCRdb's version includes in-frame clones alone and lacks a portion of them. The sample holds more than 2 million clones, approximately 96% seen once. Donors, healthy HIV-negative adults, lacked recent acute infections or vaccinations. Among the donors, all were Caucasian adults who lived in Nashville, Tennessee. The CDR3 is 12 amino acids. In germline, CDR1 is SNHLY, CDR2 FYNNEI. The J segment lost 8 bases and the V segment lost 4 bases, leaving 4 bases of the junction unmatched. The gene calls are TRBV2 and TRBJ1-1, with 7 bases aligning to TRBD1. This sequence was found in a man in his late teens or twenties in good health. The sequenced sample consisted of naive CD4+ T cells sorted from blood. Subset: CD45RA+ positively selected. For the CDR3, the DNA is TGTGCCAGCAGTGGGAGACAGGGAGAAGCTTTCTTT. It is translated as CASSGRQGEAFF.